The rows below give T cell receptor beta chains drawn from one sample of a study of shared clonotypes between healthy human individuals. Measured with immunoSEQ multiplex PCR; TCRdb has only the in-frame clones, and not every one. The sample holds 900,000 to 1,200,000 clones, about four fifths seen once. The source material was memory CD4+ T cells from PBMCs. The receptors stem from a man in his late teens or twenties in good health. Some clones in this sample may be carry-over from other donors' samples. Both conserved end residues are part of each CDR3. A D gene is named only where the DNA matches it firmly. Rows may omit the clone size; those that give it use once, few, many or a size class.

>TRBJ1-1|TRBV27|-|-
CASRRQSGEAFF
TGTGCCAGCAGGAGGCAGTCAGGGGAAGCTTTCTTT
>TRBJ2-5|TRBV11-2|-|-
CASSLAPYEGETQYF
TGTGCCAGCAGCTTAGCCCCGTACGAAGGAGAGACCCAGTACTTC
>TRBJ2-5|TRBV5-6|few|TRBD2
CASSFRLAGEETQYF
TGTGCCAGCAGCTTTAGACTAGCGGGAGAAGAGACCCAGTACTTC
>TRBJ2-3|TRBV28|few|-
CASRGREPQGTDTQYF
TGTGCCAGCAGAGGCCGGGAGCCCCAGGGTACAGATACGCAGTATTTT
>TRBJ1-2|TRBV2|-|-
CASSEARDYYGYTF
TGTGCCAGCAGTGAGGCTCGGGATTACTATGGCTACACCTTC
>TRBJ2-2|TRBV18|-|-
CASSPRQDMNTGELFF
TGTGCCAGCTCACCGAGACAGGACATGAACACCGGGGAGCTGTTTTTT
>TRBJ2-5|TRBV10-3|once|TRBD1
CAISLRGQETQYF
TGTGCCATCTCGCTAAGGGGGCAGGAGACCCAGTACTTC
>TRBJ2-7|TRBV30|-|-
CAWSVPRSGSGYEQYF
TGTGCCTGGAGTGTACCCCGGTCGGGGAGTGGCTACGAGCAGTACTTC
>TRBJ1-1|TRBV28|-|-
CASSSPENTEAFF
TGTGCCAGCAGTTCTCCAGAGAACACTGAAGCTTTCTTT
>TRBJ1-4|TRBV25-1|-|-
CASSEAPGRENEKLFF
TGTGCCAGCAGTGAAGCCCCGGGACGGGAGAATGAAAAACTGTTTTTT
>TRBJ2-2|TRBV19|-|-
CASMIPANTGELFF
TGTGCCAGTATGATCCCGGCGAACACCGGGGAGCTGTTTTTT
>TRBJ1-5|TRBV12-5|-|-
CASTASGGGGNQPQHF
TGTGCTAGTACGGCAAGTGGGGGAGGCGGCAATCAGCCCCAGCATTTT